The next 31 T cell receptor beta chains were all read from a single sample in a study of cytomegalovirus exposure and HLA in healthy donors. The primer mix had 60 Vbeta and 13 Jbeta primers. Assay used: immunoSEQ multiplex PCR; TCRdb lists only in-frame clones, some missing. This sample carries a few hundred thousand clones, around 90% of them seen once, and the ten largest clones take about 1.7%. The sequenced sample consisted of PBMCs. These receptors were collected from a girl aged 2 to 10 in good health and CMV-seronegative.

The chain couples TRBV29-1 to TRBJ1-3, with 7 bases that match TRBD1. The CDR3 contains 12 residues. Germline V lookup: CDR1 SQVTM, CDR2 ANQGSEA. Trimming took 6 bases from V and 4 from J; bases not matched to a gene: 3. The CDR3 region has the DNA TGCAGCGTCACAGGGGCCGGAAACACCATATATTTT. Protein product: CSVTGAGNTIYF.

Only one count was recorded for this clone. The genes are TRBV5-1 and TRBJ1-1; D is undetermined. The germline V gene encodes CDR1 SGHRS and CDR2 YFSETQ. V lost 4 bases to trimming and J lost 6 bases, with 19 bases between them. CDR3 length equals 15 residues. The CDR3 region has the DNA TGCGCCAGCAGCCCCCAGGACGGAGGTATCGCTGAAGCTTTCTTT. This codes for CASSPQDGGIAEAFF.

The chain carries TRBV6-5 and TRBJ1-1; no definite D call. Germline values: CDR1 MNHEY, CDR2 SVGAGI. This CDR3 is 15 amino acids long. Trimming shortened V by 7 bases and J by 0 bases, and 15 bases separated the two germline ends. CDR3 in amino acids: CASTLGLSLNTEAFF. DNA for the CDR3: TGTGCCAGCACCCTGGGCCTCTCTCTGAACACTGAAGCTTTCTTT.

This rearrangement joins TRBV19 to TRBJ1-1; 7 bases line up with TRBD1. V was clipped by 4 bases and J by 3 bases; unmatched bases: 8. The CDR3 contains 15 residues. Germline V gene data show CDR1 as LNHDA and CDR2 as SQIVND (reference sequence). CDR3 region: CASSSLGGADTEAFF. CDR3 nucleotide sequence: TGTGCCAGTAGTAGCCTAGGGGGCGCGGACACTGAAGCTTTCTTT.

The chain couples TRBV6-5 to TRBJ2-5; TRBD2 matches 12 bases. The J call is uncertain, as TRBJ2-7 better fits the DNA end. This CDR3 has 14 residues. Germline V gene lookup returns CDR1 MNHEY and CDR2 SVGAGI. The CDR3 sequence is CASSRLAGAYEQYF. CDR3 nucleotides: TGTGCCAGCAGCCGACTAGCGGGAGCCTACGAGCAGTACTTC.

The rearrangement joins TRBV5-4 to TRBJ2-1; TRBD2 matches at 8 bases. V lost 2 bases and J lost 9; bases outside the gene matches: 7. The CDR3 sequence is 14 residues long. Germline V gene sequence: CDR1 SGHNT, CDR2 YYREEE (reference sequence). The CDR3 protein is CASSLAGEMGEQFF. CDR3 bases: TGTGCCAGCAGCTTAGCGGGAGAGATGGGTGAGCAGTTCTTC.

In the case of this clone: Compared with germline, one end of the junction differs, possibly owing to a read error. The V gene is TRBV7-9, the J gene TRBJ1-1; D perhaps matches TRBD1 (5 bases). Germline V gene data show CDR1 as SEHNR and CDR2 as FQNEAQ (reference sequence). This CDR3 is 14 amino acids long. The CDR3 sequence is CSSSSSTVNTEAFF. CDR3 bases: TGTTCCAGCAGCTCCTCGACAGTGAACACTGAAGCTTTCTTT.

This rearrangement joins TRBV11-2 to TRBJ2-1; 8 nucleotides agree with TRBD1. V was pared by 7 bases and J by 6 bases, with 2 bases of the junction left unmatched. Germline V gene data show CDR1 as SGHAT and CDR2 as FQNNGV. CDR3 length: 12 residues. The CDR3: CASTDRGNEQFF. The CDR3 DNA reads TGTGCCAGCACTGACAGGGGCAATGAGCAGTTCTTC.

The rearrangement uses TRBV19 and TRBJ1-3; possible D gene TRBD1, 5 bases. CDR3 length: 18 residues. The germline gives CDR1 LNHDA, CDR2 SQIVND (reference sequence). With 4 bases removed from V and 2 bases from J, the gap between germline ends came to 21 bases. The CDR3 DNA reads as TGTGCCAGTAGTACCCAATCTCAACAGGAAACGACTGGAAACACCATATATTTT. Its translation: CASSTQSQQETTGNTIYF.

This clone was detected only once. This sequence joins TRBV6-5 and TRBJ2-1; 7 positions match TRBD1. Germline trimming cut 6 bases from V and 4 bases from J; bases unmatched to any gene: 3. The CDR3 consists of 13 residues. Per germline, CDR1 MNHEY and CDR2 SVGAGI. The CDR3 DNA is TGTGCCAGCAGACAGGGGAATTACAATGAGCAGTTCTTC. This encodes CASRQGNYNEQFF.

The chain joins TRBV11-2 to TRBJ1-2, with D possibly being TRBD1 (6 bases). Germline lookup yields CDR1 SGHAT and CDR2 FQNNGV. This CDR3 is built from 14 residues. Trimming took 0 bases from V and 4 from J, leaving 9 bases between them. The CDR3 sequence: CASSLDRGPYGYTF. The DNA for the CDR3 is TGTGCCAGCAGCTTAGACAGGGGACCCTATGGCTACACCTTC.

This chain uses TRBV5-1 with TRBJ2-2; no reliable D call. Germline CDR1 SGHRS, CDR2 YFSETQ. V lost 0 bases, J lost 0 bases, and 6 bases lay in between. This CDR3 comprises 15 residues. Here the CDR3 DNA reads TGCGCCAGCAGCTTGGCGCAGGCGAACACCGGGGAGCTGTTTTTT. Translation: CASSLAQANTGELFF.

The chain links TRBV6-5 to TRBJ1-3; D unclear. V was shortened by 2 bases and J by 4 bases, with 9 bases between the two germline ends. This CDR3 comprises 14 residues. Germline V gives CDR1 MNHEY, CDR2 SVGAGI. The CDR3 bases are TGTGCCAGCAGTTACGGCGGCCCGGGAAACACCATATATTTT. Its translation: CASSYGGPGNTIYF.

V and J are TRBV19 and TRBJ2-7, with 13 bases lining up with TRBD2. Germline loops: CDR1 LNHDA, CDR2 SQIVND (reference sequence). J gave up 4 bases and V 6 bases, and 9 bases lay outside the gene matches. This CDR3 spans 16 amino acids. In DNA form, the CDR3 reads TGTGCCAGTAGCAGACTAGCGGGAGGCGAGGGATACGAGCAGTACTTC. It yields the protein CASSRLAGGEGYEQYF. Full variable domain (rest looked up from reference TRBV19 and TRBJ2-7): DGGITQSPKYLFRKEGQNVTLSCEQNLNHDAMYWYRQDPGQGLRLIYYSQIVNDFQKGDIAEGYSVSREKKESFPLTVTSAQKNPTAFYLCASSRLAGGEGYEQYFGPGTRLTVT.

The CDR3 region is CASSRQPSYEQYF. CDR3 bases: TGTGCCAGCAGTCGACAGCCCTCCTACGAGCAGTACTTC. The V call is TRBV28, the J call TRBJ2-7; tentative D call: TRBD1 (5 bases). V lost 5 bases to trimming and J lost 0 bases, with 8 bases between them. The length of the CDR3 is 13 residues. Per the germline V gene, CDR1 is MDHEN and CDR2 is SYDVKM.

The J gene is TRBJ2-1, the V gene TRBV7-9; TRBD2 might be the D (5 bases). Germline CDR1 is SEHNR and CDR2 is FQNEAQ (reference sequence). Deletions cut 5 bases from V and 4 bases from J, with 21 bases between. The CDR3 has 17 amino acids. CDR3 in DNA: TGTGCCAGCAGCCCAGACCGGCATGGGGAGCAATACAATGAGCAGTTCTTC. Translating gives CASSPDRHGEQYNEQFF.

The chain couples TRBV19 to TRBJ1-2, with D possibly being TRBD1 (6 bases). With 4 bases removed from V and 4 bases from J, the gap between germline ends came to 16 bases. The CDR3 spans 15 residues. Germline V gene sequence: CDR1 LNHDA, CDR2 SQIVND (reference sequence). The CDR3 sequence is CASSTPQGKTYGYTF. CDR3 bases: TGTGCCAGTAGTACGCCCCAGGGGAAAACCTATGGCTACACCTTC.

The gene calls are TRBV5-1 and TRBJ2-3, with 13 bases matching TRBD2. V shed 0 bases and J 0 bases; nucleotides not matched to a gene: 7. This CDR3 is built from 19 residues. Germline V gene data show CDR1 as SGHRS and CDR2 as YFSETQ. The CDR3 protein is CASSLARTSGRVSTDTQYF. The CDR3, as DNA: TGCGCCAGCAGCTTGGCCCGTACTAGCGGGAGGGTTAGCACAGATACGCAGTATTTT.

The rearrangement links TRBV6-6 to TRBJ1-5, with 7 bases that match TRBD1. The CDR3 runs to 14 residues. Germline V CDR1 and CDR2: MNHNY, SVGAGI (reference sequence). J was trimmed by 6 bases and V by 3 bases; bases with no gene match: 5. The CDR3 coding sequence is TGTGCCAGCAGTTATGGAGGGGGCAGTCAGCCCCAGCATTTT. Its translation is CASSYGGGSQPQHF.

This clone was seen a single time. The V gene is TRBV28, the J gene TRBJ2-3; TRBD2 agrees at 8 bases. The CDR3 extends over 16 amino acids. Germline V gene lookup returns CDR1 MDHEN and CDR2 SYDVKM. The ends lost 4 bases at V and 1 base at J; junction bases unmatched: 7. CDR3 DNA sequence: TGTGCCAGCAGTTCACGGGGGGGCCCGGGCACAGATACGCAGTATTTT. It is translated as CASSSRGGPGTDTQYF.

The chain joins TRBV5-6 to TRBJ2-5; 9 nucleotides line up with TRBD1. The germline V gene encodes CDR1 SGHDT and CDR2 YYEEEE. V dropped 4 bases and J dropped 3; count of bases not matched to a gene: 10. CDR3 length: 16 residues. The DNA for the CDR3 is TGTGCCAGCAGCGCGGGACTGACAGGGGGTGAAGAGACCCAGTACTTC. As protein: CASSAGLTGGEETQYF.

CDR3 sequence reads: CASSLAGGPTDTQYF. The CDR3 DNA reads as TGTGCCAGCAGCCTAGCGGGGGGGCCCACAGATACGCAGTATTTT. The gene calls are TRBV5-6 and TRBJ2-3; 12 bases line up with TRBD2. The junction had 2 bases not matched to a gene; V was cut back by 4 bases and J by 2 bases. The CDR3 runs 15 residues. The germline V gene has CDR1 SGHDT and CDR2 YYEEEE.

V and J are TRBV19 and TRBJ1-2, with unresolved D. This CDR3 region has 12 residues. Trimming cost V 3 bases and J 8 bases, with 10 bases left between them. CDR1 and CDR2 (germline): LNHDA, SQIVND (reference sequence). CDR3 protein: CASSIPGGGYTF. CDR3 sequence (DNA): TGTGCCAGTAGTATCCCGGGAGGCGGCTACACCTTC.

V and J are TRBV27 and TRBJ1-2; TRBD1 matches 10 bases. Germline CDR1 and CDR2: MNHEY and SMNVEV (reference sequence). The CDR3 runs 15 residues. V shed 5 bases and J 5 bases; nucleotides not matched to a gene: 8. The DNA for the CDR3 is TGTGCCAGCAGTCTACGGACAGGGGGGGTATATGGCTACACCTTC. The encoded protein is CASSLRTGGVYGYTF.

This rearrangement joins TRBV7-2 to TRBJ2-3; TRBD2 matches at 13 bases. The CDR3 loop spans 16 amino acids. Germline CDR1 is SGHTA and CDR2 is FQGNSA. The trim removed 4 bases at V and 0 bases at J, leaving 1 base unmatched. CDR3 residues: CASSSGLAGSTDTQYF. In nucleotides, the CDR3 is TGTGCCAGCAGCTCGGGACTAGCGGGGAGCACAGATACGCAGTATTTT.

This rearrangement joins TRBV15 to TRBJ1-1; D ambiguous. This CDR3 comprises 14 residues. The V gene lost 2 bases and the J gene lost 4 bases, with 11 bases spanning the gap. The germline CDR1 and CDR2 sequences are LNHNV and YYDKDF (reference sequence). The CDR3 reads CATSRTTGSTEAFF. DNA for the CDR3: TGTGCCACCAGCAGAACAACGGGTAGCACTGAAGCTTTCTTT.

The J gene is TRBJ1-2, the V gene TRBV5-3, with D possibly matching TRBD1 (6 bases). TRBV5-3 is reported as an ORF; its role is uncertain. The germline V and J ends were trimmed by 2 bases and 8 bases, with 7 bases remaining between them. This CDR3 comprises 11 residues. The CDR3 region is CARSFGTGYTF. As DNA, the CDR3 is TGTGCCAGAAGCTTCGGGACAGGCTACACCTTC.

CDR3 loop: CASSEVGRTYEQYF. The CDR3 bases are TGTGCCAGCAGTGAAGTGGGCCGAACCTACGAGCAGTACTTC. The V and J genes are TRBV6-1 and TRBJ2-7; D call uncertain. Germline V gene lookup returns CDR1 MNHNS and CDR2 SASEGT. Trimming left V 1 base short and J 2 bases short, with 9 bases between. CDR3 length equals 14 residues.

As regards this clone: Other DNA sequences from this sample encode an identical CDR3 as well. V usage is TRBV5-4 and J usage is TRBJ1-1; a possible D gene is TRBD1 (5 bases). Trimming took off 1 base at V and 0 bases at J, with 7 bases between the two ends. Germline V gene data show CDR1 as SGHNT and CDR2 as YYREEE (reference sequence). The CDR3 runs 14 residues. The CDR3 DNA reads TGTGCCAGCAGCTTGACAGGACTGAACACTGAAGCTTTCTTT. Translated, it gives CASSLTGLNTEAFF.

The chain recombines TRBV7-6 with TRBJ1-5; D ambiguous. There are 14 residues in the CDR3. Trimming cost V 1 base and J 4 bases, with 8 bases left between them. The germline CDR1 and CDR2 sequences are SGHVS and FNYEAQ. In nucleotides, the CDR3 is TGTGCCAGCAGCTTAGAATCCGTGAATCAGCCCCAGCATTTT. It is translated as CASSLESVNQPQHF.

CDR3 in amino acids: CASSLGLAGGIDEQFF. The CDR3 DNA reads TGTGCCAGCAGCCTAGGGCTAGCGGGAGGAATTGATGAGCAGTTCTTC. The chain links TRBV7-2 to TRBJ2-1; 11 nucleotides agree with TRBD2. CDR3 size: 16 residues. The V gene's germline CDR1 is SGHTA and CDR2 FQGNSA. With V trimmed by 5 bases and J by 8 bases, 11 bases remained unmatched.